This paragraph reports one T cell receptor beta chain. Antigen specificity is unknown. 13 Jbeta primers and 60 Vbeta primers were used for the PCR. Measured with immunoSEQ multiplex PCR; TCRdb has only the in-frame clones, and not every one. Of fewer than 100,000 clones in the sample, approximately 72% were seen once. The sample belongs to a study of cytomegalovirus exposure and HLA in healthy donors. About the study: An earlier analysis found 95 million to 140 million unique TCR beta sequences from 150 million to 200 million T cells. Study-level points and caveats: There were several of the most significant clusters that appeared linked to common viral pathogens in a later analysis.

Germline CDR1 SNHLY, CDR2 FYNNEI. V was pared by 7 bases and J by 1 base, with 25 bases between. The CDR3 is 19 amino acids. Sequencing used PBMCs. The chain carries TRBV2 and TRBJ1-4; a weak D match, TRBD1 (5 bases). This TCR was sampled from a man in his forties in good health and CMV-seropositive. The CDR3 DNA is TGTGCCAGCATCGCACCTCCGGGGGGAGGTGACAGAACTAATGAAAAACTGTTTTTT. It translates to CASIAPPGGGDRTNEKLFF.